Following are 21 T cell receptor beta chains from one sample sequenced in a study of Ad26.COV2.S vaccination and SARS-CoV-2 variants. Sample treatment: 15 to 20 received Ad26.COV2.S at low or high dose, single or two shots; roughly 5 received placebo; per-sample allocation not given. Following the first vaccine or placebo injection, samples were taken on day 63. Sequencing used immunoSEQ multiplex PCR; TCRdb keeps in-frame clones, though not all of them. This table has hundreds of thousands of clones, roughly 91% appearing once. Sequences were derived from peripheral blood, sampled in a trial of Ad26.COV2.S vaccine versus placebo. The receptors shown here come from a person between 18 and 59 years old who received the Ad26.COV2.S COVID-19 vaccine or a placebo.

This sequence joins TRBV10-3 and TRBJ1-1; 8 nucleotides match TRBD1. The germline V gene encodes CDR1 ENHRY and CDR2 SYGVKD. J lost 4 bases, V lost 3 bases, and 7 bases had no gene match. There are 15 residues in the CDR3. The CDR3 DNA reads TGTGCCATCAGTGAAGGTGACAGGGGCAGCACTGAAGCTTTCTTT. As protein: CAISEGDRGSTEAFF.

Here the CDR3 DNA reads TGCGCCAGCAGTGGCAGTCAAGGGGCGCAGGATACGCAGTATTTT. It codes for CASSGSQGAQDTQYF. V and J are TRBV5-1 and TRBJ2-3; TRBD1 is a possible D gene (5 bases). The germline CDR1 and CDR2 sequences are SGHRS and YFSETQ. Trimming took off 5 bases at V and 6 bases at J, with 19 bases between the two ends. The CDR3 consists of 15 residues.

The genes are TRBV14 and TRBJ2-5; D assignment may be TRBD1 or TRBD2 (6 bases each). The ends were cut back, 2 bases at V and 4 bases at J, with 14 bases in the middle. The germline V gene encodes CDR1 SGHDN and CDR2 FVKESK. CDR3 length equals 15 residues. The CDR3 loop reads CASSQLRQEGETQYF. CDR3 DNA: TGTGCCAGCAGCCAACTTCGACAGGAGGGAGAGACCCAGTACTTC.

This chain joins TRBV6-5 and TRBJ2-1, with TRBD2 matching over 9 bases. The CDR3 spans 16 residues. The junction had 6 bases not matched to a gene; V was cut back by 0 bases and J by 6 bases. The germline CDR1 and CDR2 sequences are MNHEY and SVGAGI. The CDR3 DNA reads TGTGCCAGCAGTTACTCACTAGCGGGCTCCAGCAATGAGCAGTTCTTC. Protein sequence: CASSYSLAGSSNEQFF.

The chain couples TRBV7-9 to TRBJ1-5, with 7 positions matching TRBD1. Losses at the gene ends were 4 bases for V and 4 bases for J; bases not matched to a gene: 4. The germline V gene encodes CDR1 SEHNR and CDR2 FQNEAQ (reference sequence). The CDR3 loop spans 14 amino acids. The CDR3 region is CASSSGQTNQPQHF. CDR3 DNA sequence: TGTGCCAGCAGCTCGGGACAGACAAATCAGCCCCAGCATTTT.

This rearrangement joins TRBV7-9 to TRBJ1-5; D perhaps matches TRBD1 (6 bases). The CDR3 has 17 amino acids. Germline CDR1 SEHNR, CDR2 FQNEAQ (reference sequence). Trimming shortened V by 5 bases and J by 5 bases, and 22 bases separated the two germline ends. The CDR3 spells CASSNGRSGGADQPQHF. Written as DNA, the CDR3 is TGTGCCAGCAGCAATGGTAGGTCGGGGGGCGCTGATCAGCCCCAGCATTTT. Looking up the rest from reference TRBV7-9 and TRBJ1-5 gives the full variable domain: DTGVSQNPRHKITKRGQNVTFRCDPISEHNRLYWYRQTLGQGPEFLTYFQNEAQLEKSRLLSDRFSAERPKGSFSTLEIQRTEQGDSAMYLCASSNGRSGGADQPQHFGDGTRLSIL.

V usage is TRBV5-4 and J usage is TRBJ2-7; no definite D call. CDR1 and CDR2 (germline): SGHNT, YYREEE (reference sequence). The CDR3 totals 13 residues. V lost 2 bases, J lost 3 bases, and 9 bases lay in between. CDR3: CASSFPGYYEQYF. The CDR3 region has the DNA TGTGCCAGCAGCTTCCCCGGATACTACGAGCAGTACTTC.

V gene TRBV6-5 combines with J gene TRBJ1-1; perhaps TRBD1 as D (6 bases). In germline, CDR1 is MNHEY, CDR2 SVGAGI. The CDR3 covers 15 residues. V shed 7 bases and J shed 4 bases, with 19 bases lying between them. The CDR3 DNA reads as TGTGCCAGCATATGGACAGCACAGGTCGGCACTGAAGCTTTCTTT. It encodes CASIWTAQVGTEAFF.

In nucleotides, the CDR3 is TGTGCCAGCAGTTATAATAGACAGCTCCATTCACCCCTCCACTTT. This sequence encodes CASSYNRQLHSPLHF. The chain links TRBV6-5 to TRBJ1-6, with D perhaps matching TRBD1 (5 bases). Trimming shortened V by 3 bases and J by 8 bases, and 14 bases separated the two germline ends. Germline V gene lookup returns CDR1 MNHEY and CDR2 SVGAGI. The CDR3 loop spans 15 amino acids.

The rearrangement joins TRBV5-5 to TRBJ2-7; no clear D. V was clipped by 4 bases and J by 5 bases, with 13 bases between them. This CDR3 region has 13 residues. The germline gives CDR1 SGHKS, CDR2 YYEKEE (reference sequence). This CDR3 is CASSLLAKNEQYF. CDR3 coding DNA: TGTGCCAGCAGCCTCCTCGCTAAAAACGAGCAGTACTTC.

This chain connects TRBV9 to TRBJ1-1, with D maybe TRBD1 (6 bases). Per germline, CDR1 SGDLS and CDR2 YYNGEE. Deletions cut 1 base from V and 5 bases from J, with 18 bases between. CDR3 length: 16 residues. The CDR3 DNA sequence: TGTGCCAGCAGCGTAAGTCCGAAAGGGGGAAAGACTGAAGCTTTCTTT. Its translation: CASSVSPKGGKTEAFF.

The chain combines TRBV10-3 with TRBJ2-5; D is undetermined. Trimming stripped 3 bases from V and 0 bases from J, with 5 bases between. The CDR3 is 13 residues long. CDR1 is ENHRY and CDR2 is SYGVKD in the germline V gene. DNA for the CDR3: TGTGCCATCAGTGACCCGTACCAAGAGACCCAGTACTTC. Its protein is CAISDPYQETQYF.

This sequence joins TRBV7-2 and TRBJ2-5, with 8 bases aligning to TRBD2. The trim removed 0 bases at V and 5 bases at J, leaving 8 bases unmatched. Looked up from germline, CDR1 is SGHTA and CDR2 is FQGNSA. The length of the CDR3 is 16 residues. The CDR3 DNA is TGTGCCAGCAGCTTAGCGCTGGCGGGGGGCGGTGAGACCCAGTACTTC. This codes for CASSLALAGGGETQYF.

This chain links TRBV7-9 with TRBJ2-7; D is ambiguous. The V gene's germline CDR1 is SEHNR and CDR2 FQNEAQ (reference sequence). V lost 2 bases and J 2 bases, leaving 10 bases between the germline ends. CDR3 length equals 14 residues. The CDR3 region is CASSLNRIPYEQYF. CDR3 nucleotides: TGTGCCAGCAGCTTAAACAGAATCCCCTACGAGCAGTACTTC. Together with reference TRBV7-9 and TRBJ2-7, the CDR3 gives the full variable domain: DTGVSQNPRHKITKRGQNVTFRCDPISEHNRLYWYRQTLGQGPEFLTYFQNEAQLEKSRLLSDRFSAERPKGSFSTLEIQRTEQGDSAMYLCASSLNRIPYEQYFGPGTRLTVT.

This clone appeared once. The V gene is TRBV14, the J gene TRBJ2-1, with D perhaps assigned TRBD1 or TRBD2 (6 bases each). V gave up 3 bases and J gave up 2 bases, with 17 bases separating them. From germline, CDR1 is SGHDN and CDR2 FVKESK. The CDR3 loop spans 17 amino acids. This chain's CDR3 is CASSHGPYGGPYNEQFF. The CDR3 DNA reads TGTGCCAGCAGCCATGGGCCCTACGGGGGCCCCTACAATGAGCAGTTCTTC. Looking up the rest from reference TRBV14 and TRBJ2-1 gives the full variable domain: EAGVTQFPSHSVIEKGQTVTLRCDPISGHDNLYWYRRVMGKEIKFLLHFVKESKQDESGMPNNRFLAERTGGTYSTLKVQPAELEDSGVYFCASSHGPYGGPYNEQFFGPGTRLTVL.

V and J are TRBV2 and TRBJ2-7, with D possibly TRBD2 on 6 matching bases. Per the germline V gene, CDR1 is SNHLY and CDR2 is FYNNEI. CDR3 length equals 15 residues. Trimming took 4 bases from V and 0 from J, leaving 13 bases between them. This chain's CDR3 is CASSVEGKSSYEQYF. In DNA form, the CDR3 reads TGTGCCAGCAGTGTGGAGGGGAAAAGCTCCTACGAGCAGTACTTC.

The gene calls are TRBV6-1 and TRBJ1-2; the D gene is possibly TRBD1 (5 bases). CDR1 and CDR2 from the germline V gene are MNHNS and SASEGT. The CDR3 has 16 residues. V lost 0 bases, J lost 8 bases, and 19 bases lay in between. The CDR3: CASSEARQGGRKGYTF. For the CDR3, the DNA is TGTGCCAGCAGTGAAGCGAGGCAGGGAGGCCGGAAAGGCTACACCTTC.

The chain has TRBV29-1 and TRBJ2-7; perhaps TRBD2 as D (6 bases). Germline CDR1 reads SQVTM; CDR2 reads ANQGSEA. The CDR3 extends over 19 amino acids. Trimming removed 1 base at V and 4 bases at J, with 29 bases between. The CDR3 loop is CSVEGGDPPGTPSAYEQYF. The CDR3 DNA reads as TGCAGCGTTGAAGGCGGGGACCCACCAGGGACCCCCTCTGCATACGAGCAGTACTTC.

V usage is TRBV5-1 and J usage is TRBJ1-2; 7 nucleotides line up with TRBD1. Looked up from germline, CDR1 is SGHRS and CDR2 is YFSETQ. The CDR3 runs 16 residues. Losses at the gene ends were 6 bases for V and 4 bases for J; bases not matched to a gene: 15. The CDR3 coding sequence is TGCGCCAGCACCCCGGGTGGCGCAGGGGGGATCTATGGCTACACCTTC. This gives the protein CASTPGGAGGIYGYTF.

The chain combines TRBV2 with TRBJ1-2; D is perhaps TRBD1 (6 bases). The CDR3 has 13 amino acids. V was shortened by 10 bases and J by 4 bases, with 16 bases between the two germline ends. Germline V gene data show CDR1 as SNHLY and CDR2 as FYNNEI. The CDR3 is CATRTASGYGYTF. Here the CDR3 DNA reads TGTGCCACCCGGACAGCCTCGGGCTATGGCTACACCTTC.

The V call is TRBV15, the J call TRBJ1-2, with D tentatively TRBD1 (6 bases). The germline V gene has CDR1 LNHNV and CDR2 YYDKDF (reference sequence). The ends were cut back, 4 bases at V and 6 bases at J, with 18 bases in the middle. The CDR3 runs to 15 residues. CDR3 bases: TGTGCCACCAGCACTCTTTCTAAGGGGGTGGATGGCTACACCTTC. Amino acids: CATSTLSKGVDGYTF.